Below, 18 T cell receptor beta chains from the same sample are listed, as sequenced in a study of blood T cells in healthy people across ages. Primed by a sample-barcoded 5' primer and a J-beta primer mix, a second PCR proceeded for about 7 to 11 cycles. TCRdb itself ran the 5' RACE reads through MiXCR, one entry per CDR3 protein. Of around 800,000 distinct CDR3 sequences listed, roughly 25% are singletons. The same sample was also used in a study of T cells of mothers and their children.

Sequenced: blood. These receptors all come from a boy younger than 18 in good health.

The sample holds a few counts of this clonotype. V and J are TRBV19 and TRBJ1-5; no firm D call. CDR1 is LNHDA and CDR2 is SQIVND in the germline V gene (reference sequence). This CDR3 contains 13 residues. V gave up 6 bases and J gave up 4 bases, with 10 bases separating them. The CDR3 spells CASRHRENQPQHF. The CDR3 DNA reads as TGTGCCAGTAGACATAGAGAGAATCAGCCCCAGCATTTT.

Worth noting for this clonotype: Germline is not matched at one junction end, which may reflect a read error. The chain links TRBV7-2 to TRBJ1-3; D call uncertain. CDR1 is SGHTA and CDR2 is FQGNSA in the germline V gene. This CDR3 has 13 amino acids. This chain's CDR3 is CASSLAAGNTTYF. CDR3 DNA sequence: TGTGCCAGCAGCTTAGCCGCTGGAAACACCACATATTTT.

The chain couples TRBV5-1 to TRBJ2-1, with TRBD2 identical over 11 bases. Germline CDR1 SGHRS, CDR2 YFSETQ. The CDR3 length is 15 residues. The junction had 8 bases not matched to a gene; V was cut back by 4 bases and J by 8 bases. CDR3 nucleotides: TGCGCCAGCAGCCCCACTAGCGGGAGTAGCCATGAGCAGTTCTTC. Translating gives CASSPTSGSSHEQFF.

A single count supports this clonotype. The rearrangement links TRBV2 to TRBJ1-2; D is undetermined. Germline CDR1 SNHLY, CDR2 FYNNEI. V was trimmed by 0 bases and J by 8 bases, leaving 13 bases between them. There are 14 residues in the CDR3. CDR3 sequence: CASSEAAGPPGYTF. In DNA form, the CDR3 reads TGTGCCAGCAGTGAAGCTGCCGGGCCACCGGGCTACACCTTC.

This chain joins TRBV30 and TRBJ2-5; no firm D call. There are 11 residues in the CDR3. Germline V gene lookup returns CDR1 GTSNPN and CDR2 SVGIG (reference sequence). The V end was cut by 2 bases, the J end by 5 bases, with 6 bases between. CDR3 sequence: CAWSLGETQYF. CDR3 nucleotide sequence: TGTGCCTGGAGTCTAGGGGAGACCCAGTACTTC.

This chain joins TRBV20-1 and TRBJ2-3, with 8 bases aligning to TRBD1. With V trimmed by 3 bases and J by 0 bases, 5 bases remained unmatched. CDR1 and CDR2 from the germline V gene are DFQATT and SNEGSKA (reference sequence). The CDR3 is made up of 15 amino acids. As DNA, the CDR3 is TGCAGTGCTAGTAGGGACAGGTCTAGCACAGATACGCAGTATTTT. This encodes CSASRDRSSTDTQYF.

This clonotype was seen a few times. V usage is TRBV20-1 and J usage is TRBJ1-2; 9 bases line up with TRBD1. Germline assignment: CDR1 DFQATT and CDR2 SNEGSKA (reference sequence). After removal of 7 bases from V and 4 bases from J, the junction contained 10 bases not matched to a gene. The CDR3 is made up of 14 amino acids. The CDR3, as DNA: TGCAGTGTCACCCCGGGGACAGGGCCCTATGGCTACACCTTC. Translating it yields CSVTPGTGPYGYTF.

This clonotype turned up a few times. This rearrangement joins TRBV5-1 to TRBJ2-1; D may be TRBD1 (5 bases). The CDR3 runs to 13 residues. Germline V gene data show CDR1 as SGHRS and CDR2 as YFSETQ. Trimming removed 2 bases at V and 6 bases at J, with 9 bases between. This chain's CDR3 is CASSFRQPNEQFF. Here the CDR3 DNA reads TGCGCCAGCAGCTTTCGACAGCCCAATGAGCAGTTCTTC.

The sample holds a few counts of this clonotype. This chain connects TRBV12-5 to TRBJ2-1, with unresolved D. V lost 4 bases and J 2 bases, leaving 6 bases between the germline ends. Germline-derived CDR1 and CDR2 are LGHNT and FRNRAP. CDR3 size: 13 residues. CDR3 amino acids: CASGSTPYNEQFF. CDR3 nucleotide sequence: TGTGCTAGTGGTTCTACCCCCTACAATGAGCAGTTCTTC. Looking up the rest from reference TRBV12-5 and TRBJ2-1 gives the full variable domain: DARVTQTPRHKVTEMGQEVTMRCQPILGHNTVFWYRQTMMQGLELLAYFRNRAPLDDSGMPKDRFSAEMPDATLATLKIQPSEPRDSAVYFCASGSTPYNEQFFGPGTRLTVL.

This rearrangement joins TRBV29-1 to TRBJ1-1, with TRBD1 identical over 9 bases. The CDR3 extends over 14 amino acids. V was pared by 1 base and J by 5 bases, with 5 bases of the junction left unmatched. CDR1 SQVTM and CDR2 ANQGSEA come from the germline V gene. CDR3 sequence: CSVEGTGVGTEAFF. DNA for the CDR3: TGCAGCGTTGAAGGGACAGGGGTGGGAACTGAAGCTTTCTTT. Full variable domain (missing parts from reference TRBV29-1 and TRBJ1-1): SAVISQKPSRDICQRGTSLTIQCQVDSQVTMMFWYRQQPGQSLTLIATANQGSEATYESGFVIDKFPISRPNLTFSTLTVSNMSPEDSSIYLCSVEGTGVGTEAFFGQGTRLTVV.

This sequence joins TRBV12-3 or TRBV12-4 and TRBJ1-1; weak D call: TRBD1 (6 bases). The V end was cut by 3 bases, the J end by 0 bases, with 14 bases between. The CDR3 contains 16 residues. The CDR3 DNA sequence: TGTGCCAGCAGTTTGGGGCAGGGGATGATGAACACTGAAGCTTTCTTT. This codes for CASSLGQGMMNTEAFF.

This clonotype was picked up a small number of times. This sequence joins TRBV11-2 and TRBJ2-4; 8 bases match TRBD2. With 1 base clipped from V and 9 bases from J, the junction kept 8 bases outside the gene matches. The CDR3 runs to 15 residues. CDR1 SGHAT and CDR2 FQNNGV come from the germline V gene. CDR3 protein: CASSLAGGDRAIQYF. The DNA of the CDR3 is TGTGCCAGCAGCTTAGCCGGGGGGGACCGGGCCATTCAGTACTTC.

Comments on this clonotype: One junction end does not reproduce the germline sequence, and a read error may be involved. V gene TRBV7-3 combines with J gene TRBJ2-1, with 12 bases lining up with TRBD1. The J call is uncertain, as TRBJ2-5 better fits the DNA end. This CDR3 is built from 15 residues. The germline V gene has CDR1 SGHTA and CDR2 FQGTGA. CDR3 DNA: TGTGCCGGCAGCTTGGGACAGGGGGCGGGGGAGACCCAGTACTTC. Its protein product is CAGSLGQGAGETQYF.

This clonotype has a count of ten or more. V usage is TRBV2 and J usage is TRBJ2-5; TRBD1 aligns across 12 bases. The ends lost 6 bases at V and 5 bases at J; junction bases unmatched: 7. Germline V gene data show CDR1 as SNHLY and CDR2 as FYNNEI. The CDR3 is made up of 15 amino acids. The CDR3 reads CASSPGTGGFETQYF. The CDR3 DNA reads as TGTGCCAGCAGCCCCGGGACAGGGGGCTTCGAGACCCAGTACTTC.

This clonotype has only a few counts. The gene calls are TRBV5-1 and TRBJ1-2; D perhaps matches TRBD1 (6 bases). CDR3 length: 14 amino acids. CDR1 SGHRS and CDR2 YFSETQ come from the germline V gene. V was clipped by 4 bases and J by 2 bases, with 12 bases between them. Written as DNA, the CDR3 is TGCGCCAGCAGCGAAGGGGGGGGGAACTATGGCTACACCTTC. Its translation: CASSEGGGNYGYTF.

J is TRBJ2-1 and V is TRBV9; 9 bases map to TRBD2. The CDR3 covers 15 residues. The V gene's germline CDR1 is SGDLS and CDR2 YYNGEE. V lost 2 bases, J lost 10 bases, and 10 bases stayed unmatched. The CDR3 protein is CASSVSAGGSFEQFF. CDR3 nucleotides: TGTGCCAGCAGCGTCAGTGCGGGGGGGTCTTTCGAGCAGTTCTTC.

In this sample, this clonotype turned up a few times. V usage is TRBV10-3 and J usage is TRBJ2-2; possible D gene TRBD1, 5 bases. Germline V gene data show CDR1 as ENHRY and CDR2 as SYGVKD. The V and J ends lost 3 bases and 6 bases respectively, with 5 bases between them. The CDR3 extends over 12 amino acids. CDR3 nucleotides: TGTGCCATCAGTGAAGGGGCCGGGGAGCTGTTTTTT. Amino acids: CAISEGAGELFF.

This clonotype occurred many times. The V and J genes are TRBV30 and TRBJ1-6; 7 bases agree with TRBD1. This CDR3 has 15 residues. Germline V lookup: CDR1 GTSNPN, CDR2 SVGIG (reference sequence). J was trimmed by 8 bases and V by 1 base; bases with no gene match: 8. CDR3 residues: CAWSGLTGPDSPLHF. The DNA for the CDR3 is TGTGCCTGGAGTGGATTGACAGGGCCGGATTCACCCCTCCACTTT.